Reported below is one T cell receptor (beta chain). Stated treatment: randomized to nivolumab then ipilimumab (arm A) or the reverse (arm B). No patient had prior DNA-damaging chemotherapy. From thawed PBMCs, live CD3+CD8+ cells negative for CD19 and CD56 were sorted. Method: immunoSEQ multiplex PCR; TCRdb's copy keeps in-frame clones and lacks some. The repertoire holds around 22,000 clones, with roughly 75% as singletons. The data stem from a study of sequential checkpoint blockade in melanoma. Overall study context: Patients were randomized 1:1 to nivolumab-then-ipilimumab or ipilimumab-then-nivolumab first-line.

V lost 6 bases and J 4 bases, leaving 15 bases between the germline ends. CDR3 length: 14 amino acids. Per the germline V gene, CDR1 is MRHNA and CDR2 is SNTAGT. The source material was CD8+ T cells sorted from blood (inferred from file names), sampled from a patient given nivolumab and ipilimumab in sequence. The origin of this receptor is a human donor with melanoma. This chain links TRBV6-4 with TRBJ1-2, with a tentative D call TRBD1 (5 bases). CDR3 DNA sequence: TGTGCCAGCAGCCTCGGACAAGAAGTCTATGGCTACACCTTC. It yields the protein CASSLGQEVYGYTF.